This T cell receptor (beta chain) was identified during a study of human T cells and chemical hapten exposure. TCRdb re-called the RACE reads through MiXCR, storing one row per CDR3 protein. This sample has a few hundred thousand distinct CDR3 sequences, with around 7% found just once. Time point specified: pre-sensitization, week 0. The treatment here: therapeutic diphenylcyclopropenone sensitization with weekly scalp DPC. The CDR3 is made up of 12 amino acids. The germline V and J ends were trimmed by 6 bases and 1 base, with 6 bases remaining between them. Per germline, CDR1 MNHEY and CDR2 SVGEGT. The sample consisted of whole blood, taken in connection with sensitization to the hapten diphenylcyclopropenone (DPC). This TCR came from a man between 18 and 35 years old with alopecia areata. Some clones in this sample may be carry-over from other donors' samples. The genes are TRBV6-2 or TRBV6-3 and TRBJ1-1; no definite D call. In DNA form, the CDR3 reads TGTGCCAGCAGACGGCCGAACACTGAAGCTTTCTTT. It specifies CASRRPNTEAFF.